The entry below describes one T cell receptor (beta chain). Antigen unknown. This entry belongs to a study of cytomegalovirus exposure and HLA in healthy donors. Study-wide results and caveats: CMV serostatus alone was available as immune exposure information.

In the PCR, 60 Vbeta and 13 Jbeta primers were used. Profiling relied on immunoSEQ multiplex PCR, and the TCRdb table lists in-frame clones only, not all of them. Here the sample spans roughly 180,000 clones, just under 80% being singletons. In germline, CDR1 is SNHLY, CDR2 FYNNEI. The CDR3 is made up of 14 amino acids. Trimming took off 3 bases at V and 1 base at J, with 6 bases between the two ends. The genes are TRBV2 and TRBJ1-4; possible D gene TRBD1, 5 bases. The material sequenced was PBMCs. This clonotype was sampled from a female donor in good health and CMV-seronegative. The CDR3 bases are TGTGCCAGCAGTGACGACAGAACTAATGAAAAACTGTTTTTT. Protein: CASSDDRTNEKLFF.